The present T cell receptor (beta chain) was sequenced within a study of blood T cell repertoires in COVID-19. Study at large: Sample material is recorded as cDNA or gDNA derived from T cells, B-cell-depleted T cells, or PBMCs.

Authors' methods: Amplified reference gene primers provided the basis for estimating nucleated cell counts. TCRdb's copy holds only in-frame clones and misses some; the assay was immunoSEQ multiplex PCR. V and J calls and clone size follow that table, whereas D and trimming were derived from the DNA. In the table there are a few hundred thousand clones, over 80% of which are singletons. The J segment lost 5 bases and the V segment lost 5 bases, leaving 6 bases of the junction unmatched. The CDR3 runs to 15 residues. Germline V gives CDR1 MNHEY, CDR2 SMNVEV (reference sequence). V and J are TRBV27 and TRBJ2-1, with 10 nucleotides matching TRBD1. The clonotype originates from a human donor in a cohort exposed to, infected with or recovered from COVID-19 (not recorded which). The donor label of this sample is uncertain. Sequenced: PBMCs or T cells enriched from blood (not recorded which). The DNA for the CDR3 is TGTGCCAGCAGTACCCCGGGACAGGGGAACAATGAGCAGTTCTTC. Amino acids: CASSTPGQGNNEQFF.